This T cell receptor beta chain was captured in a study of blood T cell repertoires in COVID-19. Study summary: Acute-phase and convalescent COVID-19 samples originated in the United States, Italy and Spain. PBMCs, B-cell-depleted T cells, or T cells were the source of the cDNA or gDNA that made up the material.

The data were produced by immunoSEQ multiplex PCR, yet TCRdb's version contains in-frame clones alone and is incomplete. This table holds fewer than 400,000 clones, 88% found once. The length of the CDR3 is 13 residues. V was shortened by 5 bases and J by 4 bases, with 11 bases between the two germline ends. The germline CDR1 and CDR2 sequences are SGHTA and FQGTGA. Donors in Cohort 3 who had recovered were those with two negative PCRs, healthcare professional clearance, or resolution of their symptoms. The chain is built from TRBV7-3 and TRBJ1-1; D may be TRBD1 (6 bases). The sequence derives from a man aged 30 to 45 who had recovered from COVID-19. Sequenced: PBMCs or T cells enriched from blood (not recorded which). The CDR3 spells CASSIQGSTEAFF. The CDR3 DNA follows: TGTGCCAGCAGCATACAGGGATCCACTGAAGCTTTCTTT.